The table lists the clone carrying this T cell receptor (beta chain) with a few counts. The entry originates in a study of T-cell memory formation after mild COVID-19. One entry per CDR3 protein results from TCRdb running MiXCR on the 5' RACE reads. The sample yields 550,000 to 600,000 distinct CDR3 sequences, 15% to 20% seen once. The CDR3 is 14 residues long. The V gene's germline CDR1 is MNHEY and CDR2 SVGAGI. The germline V and J ends were trimmed by 0 bases and 6 bases, with 11 bases remaining between them. Sequenced sample: PBMCs or a T cell subset sorted from them (not recorded which). This clonotype was sampled from an adult woman who had mild COVID-19 (a few samples of this study predate the infection). Cell type and time point are not known. This chain joins TRBV6-5 and TRBJ1-1, with D perhaps TRBD1 (5 bases). The CDR3 DNA is TGTGCCAGCAGTTACTCAGCCGGGACCGCTGAAGCTTTCTTT. It yields the protein CASSYSAGTAEAFF.